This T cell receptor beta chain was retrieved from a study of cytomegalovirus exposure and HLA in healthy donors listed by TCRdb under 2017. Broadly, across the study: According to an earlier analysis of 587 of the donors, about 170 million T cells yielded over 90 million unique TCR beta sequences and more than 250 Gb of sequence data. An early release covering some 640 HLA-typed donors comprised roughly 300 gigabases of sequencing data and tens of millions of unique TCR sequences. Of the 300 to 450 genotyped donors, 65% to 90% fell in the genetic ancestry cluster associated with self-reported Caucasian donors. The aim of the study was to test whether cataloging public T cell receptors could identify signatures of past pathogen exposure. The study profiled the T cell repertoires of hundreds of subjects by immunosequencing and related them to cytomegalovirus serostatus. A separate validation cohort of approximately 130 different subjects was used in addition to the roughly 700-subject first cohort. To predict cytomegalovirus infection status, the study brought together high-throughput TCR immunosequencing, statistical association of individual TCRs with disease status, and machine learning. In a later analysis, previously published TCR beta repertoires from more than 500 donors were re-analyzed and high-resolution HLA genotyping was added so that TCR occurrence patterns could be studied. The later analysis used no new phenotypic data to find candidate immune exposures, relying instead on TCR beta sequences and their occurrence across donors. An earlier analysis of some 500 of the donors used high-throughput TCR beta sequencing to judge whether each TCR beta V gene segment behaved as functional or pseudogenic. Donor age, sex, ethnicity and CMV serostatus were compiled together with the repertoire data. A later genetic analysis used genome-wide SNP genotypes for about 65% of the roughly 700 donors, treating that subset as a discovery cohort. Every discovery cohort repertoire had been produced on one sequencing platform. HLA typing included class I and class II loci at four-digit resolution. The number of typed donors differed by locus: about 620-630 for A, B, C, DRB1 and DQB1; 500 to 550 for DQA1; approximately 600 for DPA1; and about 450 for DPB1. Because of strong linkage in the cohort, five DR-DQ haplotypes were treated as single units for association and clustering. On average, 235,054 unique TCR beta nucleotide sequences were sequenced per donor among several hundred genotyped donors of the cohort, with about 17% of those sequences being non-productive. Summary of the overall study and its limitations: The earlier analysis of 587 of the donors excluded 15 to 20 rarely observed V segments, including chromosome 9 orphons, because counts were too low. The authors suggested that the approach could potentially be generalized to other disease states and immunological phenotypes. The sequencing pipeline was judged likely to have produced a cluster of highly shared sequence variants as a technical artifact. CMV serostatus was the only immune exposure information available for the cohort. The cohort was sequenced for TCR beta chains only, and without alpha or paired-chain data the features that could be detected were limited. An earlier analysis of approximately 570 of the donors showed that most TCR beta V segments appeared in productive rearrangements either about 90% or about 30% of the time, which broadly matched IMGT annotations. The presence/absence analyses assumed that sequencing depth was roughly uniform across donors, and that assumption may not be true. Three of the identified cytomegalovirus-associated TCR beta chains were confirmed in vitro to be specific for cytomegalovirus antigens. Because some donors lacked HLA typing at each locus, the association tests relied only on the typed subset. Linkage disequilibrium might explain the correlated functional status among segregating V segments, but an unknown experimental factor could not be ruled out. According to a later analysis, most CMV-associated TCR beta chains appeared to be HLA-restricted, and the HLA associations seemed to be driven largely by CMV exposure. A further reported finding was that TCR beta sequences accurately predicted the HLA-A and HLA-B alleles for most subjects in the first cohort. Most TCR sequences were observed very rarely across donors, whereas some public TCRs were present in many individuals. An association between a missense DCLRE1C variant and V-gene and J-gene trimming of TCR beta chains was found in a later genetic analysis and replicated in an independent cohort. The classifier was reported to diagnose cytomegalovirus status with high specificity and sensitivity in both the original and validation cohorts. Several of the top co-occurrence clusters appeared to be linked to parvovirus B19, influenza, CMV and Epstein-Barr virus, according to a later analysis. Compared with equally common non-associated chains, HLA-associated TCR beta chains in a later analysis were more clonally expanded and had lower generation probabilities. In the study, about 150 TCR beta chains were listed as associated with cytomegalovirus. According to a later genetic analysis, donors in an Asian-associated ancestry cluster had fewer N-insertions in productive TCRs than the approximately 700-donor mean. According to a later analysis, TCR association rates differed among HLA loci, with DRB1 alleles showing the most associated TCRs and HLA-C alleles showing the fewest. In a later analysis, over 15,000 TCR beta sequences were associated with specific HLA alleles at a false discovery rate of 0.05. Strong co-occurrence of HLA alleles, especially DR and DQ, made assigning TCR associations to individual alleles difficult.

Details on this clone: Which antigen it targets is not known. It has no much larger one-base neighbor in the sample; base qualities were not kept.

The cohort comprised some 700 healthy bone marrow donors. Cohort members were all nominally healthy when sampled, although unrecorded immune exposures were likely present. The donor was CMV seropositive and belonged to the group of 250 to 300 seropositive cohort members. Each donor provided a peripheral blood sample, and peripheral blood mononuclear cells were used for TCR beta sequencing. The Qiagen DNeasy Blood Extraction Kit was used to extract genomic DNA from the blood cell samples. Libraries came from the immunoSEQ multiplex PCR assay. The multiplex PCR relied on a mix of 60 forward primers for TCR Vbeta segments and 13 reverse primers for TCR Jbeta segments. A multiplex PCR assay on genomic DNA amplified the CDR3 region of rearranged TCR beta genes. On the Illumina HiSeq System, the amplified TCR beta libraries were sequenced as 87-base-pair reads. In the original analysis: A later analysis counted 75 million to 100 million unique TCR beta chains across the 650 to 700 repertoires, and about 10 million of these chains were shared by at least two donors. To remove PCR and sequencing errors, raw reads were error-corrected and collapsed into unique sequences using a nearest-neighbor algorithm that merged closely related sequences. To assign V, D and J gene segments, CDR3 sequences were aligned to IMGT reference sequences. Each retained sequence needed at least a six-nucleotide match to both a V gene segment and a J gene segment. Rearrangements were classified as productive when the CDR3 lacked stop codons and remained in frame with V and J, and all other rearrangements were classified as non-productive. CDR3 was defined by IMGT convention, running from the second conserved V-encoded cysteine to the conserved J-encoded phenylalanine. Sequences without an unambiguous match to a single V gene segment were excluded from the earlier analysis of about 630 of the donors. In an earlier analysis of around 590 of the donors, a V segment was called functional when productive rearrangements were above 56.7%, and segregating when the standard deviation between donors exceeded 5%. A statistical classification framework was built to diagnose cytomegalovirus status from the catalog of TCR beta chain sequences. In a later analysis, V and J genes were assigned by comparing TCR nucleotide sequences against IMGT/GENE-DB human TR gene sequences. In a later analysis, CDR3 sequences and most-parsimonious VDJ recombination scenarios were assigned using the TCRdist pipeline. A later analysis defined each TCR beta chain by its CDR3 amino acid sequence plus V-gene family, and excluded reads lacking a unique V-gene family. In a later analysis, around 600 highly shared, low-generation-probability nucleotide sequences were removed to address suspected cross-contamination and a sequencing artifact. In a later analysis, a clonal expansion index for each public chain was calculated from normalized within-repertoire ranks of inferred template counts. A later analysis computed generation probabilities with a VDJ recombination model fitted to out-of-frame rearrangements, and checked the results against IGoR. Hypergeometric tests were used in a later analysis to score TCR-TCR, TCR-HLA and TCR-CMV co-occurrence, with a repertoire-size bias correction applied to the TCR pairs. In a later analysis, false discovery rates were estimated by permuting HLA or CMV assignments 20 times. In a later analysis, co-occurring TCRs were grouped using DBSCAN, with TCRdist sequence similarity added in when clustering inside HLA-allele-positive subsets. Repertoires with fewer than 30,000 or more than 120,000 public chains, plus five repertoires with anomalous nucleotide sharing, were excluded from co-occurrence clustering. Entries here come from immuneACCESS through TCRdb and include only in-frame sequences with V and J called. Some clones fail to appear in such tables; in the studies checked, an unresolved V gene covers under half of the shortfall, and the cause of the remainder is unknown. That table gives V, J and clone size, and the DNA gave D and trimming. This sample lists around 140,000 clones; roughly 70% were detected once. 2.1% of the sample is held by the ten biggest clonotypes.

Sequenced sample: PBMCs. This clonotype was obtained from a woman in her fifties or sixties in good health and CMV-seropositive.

CDR3 sequence: CASSVKGSTNEKLFF. In nucleotide form, the sequence is TGTGCCAGCAGTGTAAAGGGGTCAACTAATGAAAAACTGTTTTTT. The sequence is built from TRBV2 and TRBJ1-4; a weak D assignment points to TRBD1 (5 bases agree). CDR1 and CDR2, looked up from the germline V gene, are SNHLY and FYNNEI. V and J lose 4 bases and 0 bases, and a span of 9 bases separates them. The cysteine opens and the phenylalanine closes a CDR3 of 15 amino acids. Only the CDR3 DNA is retained, 45 bases long and in frame from the first base.